The T cell receptor beta chain described here comes from a study of T-cell reconstitution after alpha-beta-depleted transplantation in children. This sample's TCRbeta library carried unique molecular identifier barcodes. MiXCR, applied by TCRdb to the PCR reads, yields one record per CDR3 protein. The table shows 500,000 to 600,000 distinct CDR3 sequences, with 30% to 35% occurring only once. The receptor was isolated from a human donor who donated a stem cell graft to a child with aplastic anemia. The sequencing here drew on PBMCs from the stem cell graft donor, taken from the stem cell graft.

The CDR3 bases are TGTGCCAGTAACAGCGCGAGCTCCTACAATGAGCAGTTCTTC. This codes for CASNSASSYNEQFF. The V call is TRBV6-1, the J call TRBJ2-1; D is ambiguous. CDR1 is MNHNS and CDR2 is SASEGT in the germline V gene. The CDR3 runs 14 residues. Deletions cut 9 bases from V and 0 bases from J, with 12 bases between.